The next 8 T cell receptor beta chains were all read from a single sample in a study of T cells in Graves' hyperthyroidism and ophthalmopathy. Template material for amplifying TCR beta CDR3 regions consisted of RNA transcripts. TCR CDR3 underwent first-round RT-PCR with the HTBI primer set. TCRdb re-called the multiplex PCR reads through MiXCR, storing one row per CDR3 protein. This table holds roughly 240,000 distinct CDR3 sequences, approximately 16% found once. Sequencing was carried out using blood. These receptors came from a young woman with Graves' ophthalmopathy.

This clonotype was counted ten times or more. The V and J genes are TRBV10-2 and TRBJ2-5; possibly TRBD1 or TRBD2 for D (5 bases each). CDR1 is WSHSY and CDR2 is SAAADI in the germline V gene. With 5 bases removed from V and 1 base from J, the gap between germline ends came to 11 bases. This CDR3 region has 14 residues. This CDR3 reads CASSPTGAQETQYF. In DNA form, the CDR3 reads TGCGCCAGCAGTCCCACCGGGGCCCAAGAGACCCAGTACTTC.

This clonotype was seen at least ten times. Here the CDR3 DNA reads TGTGCCAGCAGCTTAATCAAGAACACCCGGGCTTTCTTT. Its translation: CASSLIKNTRAFF. V is TRBV11-2 and J is TRBJ1-1; unclear D gene. The germline V and J ends were trimmed by 2 bases and 11 bases, with 15 bases remaining between them. The germline gives CDR1 SGHAT, CDR2 FQNNGV. There are 13 residues in the CDR3.

At least ten counts were recorded for this clonotype. The chain is built from TRBV5-6 and TRBJ2-3, with no clear D. The CDR3 runs to 14 residues. Trimming left V 3 bases short and J 2 bases short, with 10 bases between. The germline V gene has CDR1 SGHDT and CDR2 YYEEEE. The CDR3 protein is CASSSDVYTDTQYF. The CDR3 DNA reads as TGTGCCAGCAGCTCGGACGTCTACACAGATACGCAGTATTTT.

This clonotype was picked up a small number of times. The J gene is TRBJ2-7, the V gene TRBV5-4, with 10 bases that match TRBD1. The CDR3 is made up of 16 amino acids. V shed 1 base, J shed 2 bases, and the junction held 6 bases outside the gene matches. Germline V gene sequence: CDR1 SGHNT, CDR2 YYREEE (reference sequence). The CDR3 loop reads CASSLRLGQGTYEQYF. CDR3 nucleotide sequence: TGTGCCAGCAGCTTGAGGTTGGGACAGGGGACCTACGAGCAGTACTTC.

The chain recombines TRBV19 with TRBJ2-3, with TRBD2 identical over 8 bases. The V gene end was trimmed by 2 bases and the J gene end by 5 bases; junction bases not matched to a gene: 15. CDR3 length: 18 amino acids. Looked up from germline, CDR1 is LNHDA and CDR2 is SQIVND (reference sequence). CDR3 in DNA: TGTGCCAGTAGTATAACTTCTCCCGGGGGGGCCCGAGGAGATACGCAGTATTTT. This translates into CASSITSPGGARGDTQYF. The full variable domain, its missing parts supplied by reference TRBV19 and TRBJ2-3, is DGGITQSPKYLFRKEGQNVTLSCEQNLNHDAMYWYRQDPGQGLRLIYYSQIVNDFQKGDIAEGYSVSREKKESFPLTVTSAQKNPTAFYLCASSITSPGGARGDTQYFGPGTRLTVL.

The J gene is TRBJ2-5, the V gene TRBV5-1; 9 positions match TRBD2. Trimming removed 7 bases from V and 2 bases from J; junction bases left unmatched: 9. CDR3 length equals 15 residues. Germline V gene sequence: CDR1 SGHRS, CDR2 YFSETQ. The CDR3 DNA reads as TGCGCCAGCGGAATAGCGGGAGTAGGTCAAGAGACCCAGTACTTC. It specifies CASGIAGVGQETQYF.

This clonotype was recorded many times. V is TRBV19 and J is TRBJ1-5; no reliable D call. The CDR3 spans 15 residues. Trimming removed 2 bases at V and 1 base at J, with 9 bases between. Germline V gene lookup returns CDR1 LNHDA and CDR2 SQIVND (reference sequence). The CDR3: CASSIRASSNQPQHF. The CDR3 region has the DNA TGTGCCAGTAGTATACGAGCGTCAAGCAATCAGCCCCAGCATTTT.

J is TRBJ2-1 and V is TRBV20-1; D is perhaps TRBD2 (6 bases). Deletions cut 6 bases from V and 5 bases from J, with 20 bases between. The CDR3 covers 15 residues. Per the germline V gene, CDR1 is DFQATT and CDR2 is SNEGSKA (reference sequence). The CDR3 region is CSAHVPTGGNNEQFF. In nucleotides, the CDR3 is TGCAGTGCCCATGTACCGACTGGCGGGAACAATGAGCAGTTCTTC.